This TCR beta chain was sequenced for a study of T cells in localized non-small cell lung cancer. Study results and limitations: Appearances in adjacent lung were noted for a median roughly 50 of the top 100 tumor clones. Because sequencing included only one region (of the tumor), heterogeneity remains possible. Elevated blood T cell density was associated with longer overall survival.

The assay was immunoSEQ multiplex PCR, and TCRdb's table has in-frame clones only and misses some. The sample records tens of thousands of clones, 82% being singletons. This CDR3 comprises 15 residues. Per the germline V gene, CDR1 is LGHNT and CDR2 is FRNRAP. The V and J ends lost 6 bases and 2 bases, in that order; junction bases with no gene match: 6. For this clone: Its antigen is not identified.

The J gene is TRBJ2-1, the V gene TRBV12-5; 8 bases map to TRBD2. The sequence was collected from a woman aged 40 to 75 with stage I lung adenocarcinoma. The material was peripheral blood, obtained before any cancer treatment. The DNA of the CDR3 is TGTGCTAGTGGACTCGGGGGGGGTCCCTACAATGAGCAGTTCTTC. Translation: CASGLGGGPYNEQFF.